This TCR beta chain appears in the sequencing data of a study of T cell responses to AZD1222 COVID-19 vaccine. The study, taken as a whole, reports: Recipients of two AZD1222 doses showed rising Spike-specific TCR breadth and depth. Every sample of the repertoires postdated the peak T cell response.

Clones were sequenced by immunoSEQ multiplex PCR, and TCRdb holds only the in-frame ones, with some missing. The table lists about 110,000 clones, about 86% of them singletons. The CDR3 has 17 residues. V gave up 0 bases and J gave up 0 bases, with 11 bases separating them. CDR1 and CDR2 from the germline V gene are LGHDT and YNNKEL (reference sequence). Details on this clone: Its antigen is undetermined.

Source: peripheral blood, taken on day 0 of AZD1222 vaccination. This rearrangement joins TRBV3-1 (or the pseudogene TRBV3-2) to TRBJ2-2, with D unclear. This TCR was sampled from an adult in good health. DNA of the CDR3: TGTGCCAGCAGCCAAGAAAGACCCATCGCGAACACCGGGGAGCTGTTTTTT. Protein: CASSQERPIANTGELFF.